This entry lists 22 T cell receptor beta chains sequenced from one sample in a study of follicular helper T cells after annual influenza vaccination. Time point meaning: 2014-2015 season, 7 days after vaccination. The protocol was immunoSEQ multiplex PCR, while the TCRdb copy is restricted to in-frame clones and leaves out a portion. The table shows about 3,200 clones, with roughly four fifths occurring only once. The starting material was CXCR5+ CD38- circulating T follicular helper cells from blood, obtained 7 days after influenza vaccination. Regarding subset: circulating Tfh, non-naive CD4+CXCR5+PD-1+ (ICOS+CD38+ or ICOS-CD38-). These receptors originate from an adult who received the influenza vaccine.

The J gene is TRBJ2-1, the V gene TRBV2, with TRBD1 matching over 8 bases. The CDR3 runs to 14 residues. Germline lookup yields CDR1 SNHLY and CDR2 FYNNEI. J gave up 9 bases and V 7 bases, and 11 bases lay outside the gene matches. CDR3 amino acids: CASTPPGQGFEQFF. The CDR3 DNA reads as TGTGCCAGCACGCCGCCAGGACAGGGCTTTGAGCAGTTCTTC.

The chain joins TRBV27 to TRBJ1-1; 8 bases line up with TRBD1. Germline CDR1 MNHEY, CDR2 SMNVEV (reference sequence). CDR3 length: 13 amino acids. J was trimmed by 4 bases and V by 6 bases; bases with no gene match: 4. CDR3 nucleotides: TGTGCCAGCAGGAGTACAGGGGGCACTGAAGCTTTCTTT. This codes for CASRSTGGTEAFF.

The V gene is TRBV25-1, the J gene TRBJ2-1; D is ambiguous. Trimming removed 0 bases at V and 6 bases at J, with 9 bases between. CDR3 length equals 14 residues. CDR1 and CDR2 (germline): MGHDK, SYGVNS. CDR3 sequence: CASSEYRTSNEQFF. The CDR3 nucleotides are TGTGCCAGCAGTGAATATCGAACAAGCAATGAGCAGTTCTTC.

V and J are TRBV5-1 and TRBJ2-2, with D maybe TRBD1 (7 bases). Germline values: CDR1 SGHRS, CDR2 YFSETQ. Trimming stripped 0 bases from V and 4 bases from J, with 10 bases between. The CDR3 runs 15 residues. Written as DNA, the CDR3 is TGCGCCAGCAGCTTGGCCAGGGGGGTCACCGGGGAGCTGTTTTTT. Protein: CASSLARGVTGELFF.

The rearrangement uses TRBV5-4 and TRBJ1-2; D not resolved. Germline V gene lookup returns CDR1 SGHNT and CDR2 YYREEE (reference sequence). Trimming removed 2 bases from V and 6 bases from J, with 11 bases in between. The CDR3 is made up of 13 amino acids. The CDR3 region is CASSLRVTHGYTF. In DNA, the CDR3 is TGTGCCAGCAGCTTACGGGTAACCCATGGCTACACCTTC.

The rearrangement joins TRBV6-1 to TRBJ2-2; the match to TRBD2 covers 8 bases. There are 14 residues in the CDR3. V lost 8 bases and J lost 2; bases outside the gene matches: 4. Germline V CDR1 and CDR2: MNHNS, SASEGT. The CDR3 is CASRRGGNTGELFF. CDR3 bases: TGTGCCAGCCGCCGGGGGGGAAACACCGGGGAGCTGTTTTTT.

The chain recombines TRBV19 with TRBJ1-4, with TRBD1 matching 8 bases. CDR1 is LNHDA and CDR2 is SQIVND in the germline V gene (reference sequence). This CDR3 spans 15 amino acids. J lost 2 bases, V lost 7 bases, and 6 bases had no gene match. CDR3 sequence reads: CASNGRGQTNEKLFF. The CDR3, as DNA: TGTGCCAGTAATGGCAGGGGGCAGACTAATGAAAAACTGTTTTTT.

The chain links TRBV19 to TRBJ1-2; perhaps TRBD1 as D (5 bases). This CDR3 contains 15 residues. V was shortened by 5 bases and J by 9 bases, with 22 bases between the two germline ends. Germline CDR1 is LNHDA and CDR2 is SQIVND (reference sequence). This CDR3 is CASSPEAGTAKRYTF. Here the CDR3 DNA reads TGTGCCAGTAGTCCAGAGGCCGGGACGGCTAAGCGCTACACCTTC. The variable domain in full, with the rest retrieved from reference TRBV19 and TRBJ1-2, is DGGITQSPKYLFRKEGQNVTLSCEQNLNHDAMYWYRQDPGQGLRLIYYSQIVNDFQKGDIAEGYSVSREKKESFPLTVTSAQKNPTAFYLCASSPEAGTAKRYTFGSGTRLTVV.

The gene calls are TRBV6-5 and TRBJ1-1, with 7 bases identical to TRBD1. This CDR3 is 13 amino acids long. V lost 0 bases and J lost 8; bases outside the gene matches: 3. Germline V gene lookup returns CDR1 MNHEY and CDR2 SVGAGI. The DNA for the CDR3 is TGTGCCAGCAGTTACTCGAGGGGGCGGGAAGCTTTCTTT. Its translation is CASSYSRGREAFF.

This clone was counted a single time. V is TRBV9 and J is TRBJ2-7; 9 nucleotides agree with TRBD2. The germline V gene has CDR1 SGDLS and CDR2 YYNGEE. This CDR3 has 15 residues. The junction had 4 bases not matched to a gene; V was cut back by 0 bases and J by 3 bases. CDR3 region: CASSVGYSGGYEQYF. CDR3 nucleotide sequence: TGTGCCAGCAGCGTAGGATATAGCGGGGGCTACGAGCAGTACTTC.

The chain links TRBV23-1 to TRBJ2-2; TRBD1 is a possible D gene (6 bases). TRBV23-1 is given ORF status, its function remaining uncertain. Trimming took off 4 bases at V and 1 base at J, with 7 bases between the two ends. CDR3 length: 14 residues. The CDR3 region is CASSRQVNTGELFF. DNA of the CDR3: TGCGCCAGCAGTCGACAGGTGAACACCGGGGAGCTGTTTTTT.

J is TRBJ2-3 and V is TRBV7-3; the D gene is possibly TRBD1 (5 bases). This CDR3 is built from 13 residues. Trimming took off 6 bases at V and 3 bases at J, with 10 bases between the two ends. The germline V gene has CDR1 SGHTA and CDR2 FQGTGA. The CDR3 sequence: CASRQDGTDTQYF. DNA of the CDR3: TGTGCCAGCAGACAGGATGGAACAGATACGCAGTATTTT. Full variable domain (outside the CDR3, taken from reference TRBV7-3 and TRBJ2-3): GAGVSQTPSNKVTEKGKYVELRCDPISGHTALYWYRQSLGQGPEFLIYFQGTGAADDSGLPNDRFFAVRPEGSVSTLKIQRTERGDSAVYLCASRQDGTDTQYFGPGTRLTVL.

This chain uses TRBV4-3 with TRBJ2-5, with D hard to call. CDR3 length equals 14 residues. V was pared by 3 bases and J by 0 bases, with 8 bases between. Germline V lookup: CDR1 LGHNA, CDR2 YSLEER. The chain's CDR3 is CASSHTRYQETQYF. The CDR3 nucleotides are TGCGCCAGCAGCCACACCAGGTACCAAGAGACCCAGTACTTC.

V usage is TRBV7-2 and J usage is TRBJ2-1; the D gene is possibly TRBD1 (5 bases). Germline values: CDR1 SGHTA, CDR2 FQGNSA. This CDR3 is built from 14 residues. The ends were cut back, 3 bases at V and 8 bases at J, with 14 bases in the middle. As DNA, the CDR3 is TGTGCCAGCAGCTTTGATAGGGGCTATGATGAGCAGTTCTTC. Translation: CASSFDRGYDEQFF.

The chain recombines TRBV6-5 with TRBJ1-2; D perhaps matches TRBD1 (5 bases). This CDR3 contains 14 residues. Germline V lookup: CDR1 MNHEY, CDR2 SVGAGI. The V and J ends lost 5 bases and 0 bases respectively, with 10 bases between them. CDR3 protein: CASSRDFTNYGYTF. CDR3 nucleotides: TGTGCCAGCAGTCGGGACTTTACTAACTATGGCTACACCTTC.

This chain joins TRBV12-1 and TRBJ2-2; no DNA check was done on the table's D call, TRBD2. TRBV12-1 is marked as a pseudogene. CDR3 length: 16 amino acids. CDR3 region: CASSFERGGPTGELFF. The CDR3 DNA reads as TGTGCCAGCAGCTTTGAACGGGGGGGTCCCACCGGGGAGCTGTTTTTT.

J is TRBJ1-2 and V is TRBV6-4, with D perhaps matching TRBD1 (5 bases). V lost 6 bases, J lost 5 bases, and 22 bases lay in between. Germline values: CDR1 MRHNA, CDR2 SNTAGT. The CDR3 spans 16 residues. The CDR3 spells CASRRQRSSYVYGYTF. The CDR3 region has the DNA TGTGCCAGCAGGAGACAGAGGTCGTCTTATGTTTATGGCTACACCTTC.

The chain has TRBV27 and TRBJ1-4; TRBD1 agrees at 7 bases. This CDR3 is built from 14 residues. Unmatched junction bases numbered 3, after V lost 5 bases and J lost 3 bases. The germline V gene encodes CDR1 MNHEY and CDR2 SMNVEV (reference sequence). The CDR3 loop reads CASSPQGSNEKLFF. The CDR3 nucleotides are TGTGCCAGCAGTCCACAGGGGTCTAATGAAAAACTGTTTTTT.

The V gene is TRBV2, the J gene TRBJ1-1, with 7 bases aligning to TRBD1. Germline lookup yields CDR1 SNHLY and CDR2 FYNNEI. The CDR3 spans 15 residues. Losses at the gene ends were 3 bases for V and 3 bases for J; bases not matched to a gene: 7. The CDR3 spells CASSEATGRDTEAFF. The DNA for the CDR3 is TGTGCCAGCAGTGAGGCGACAGGGAGAGACACTGAAGCTTTCTTT.

Here the CDR3 DNA reads TGTGCCAGTAGTCCAAGGACGGCACTCGCAGGAAACACCATATATTTT. Encoded protein: CASSPRTALAGNTIYF. J is TRBJ1-3 and V is TRBV19; D is unresolved. This CDR3 has 16 amino acids. The germline V gene encodes CDR1 LNHDA and CDR2 SQIVND (reference sequence). Between the trimmed V and J ends, which lost 5 bases and 4 bases, there was a span of 18 bases.

This clone has a single count. The genes are TRBV19 and TRBJ1-1; D may be TRBD1 (5 bases). Germline V gives CDR1 LNHDA, CDR2 SQIVND (reference sequence). This CDR3 contains 17 residues. V lost 6 bases and J lost 0, with 20 bases in between. CDR3 nucleotide sequence: TGTGCCAGTAGATGGGGCGTTGGGGGTAGGTTGAACACTGAAGCTTTCTTT. Encoded protein: CASRWGVGGRLNTEAFF.

This chain uses TRBV18 with TRBJ1-4, with D tentatively TRBD1 (6 bases). CDR1 is KGHSH, CDR2 LQKENI, per germline. The CDR3 length is 14 residues. Trimming stripped 4 bases from V and 8 bases from J, with 14 bases between. The CDR3 DNA reads as TGTGCCAGCTCACTCTCGGGGGCGTCCGAAAAACTGTTTTTT. This translates into CASSLSGASEKLFF.